The rows below give T cell receptor beta chains drawn from one sample of a study of blood T cell repertoires in COVID-19. Sequencing used immunoSEQ multiplex PCR; TCRdb keeps in-frame clones, though not all of them. Of some 260,000 clones in the sample, nearly 90% are singletons; the top ten hold under 4%. Source material: peripheral blood. These receptors were taken from a man in his late teens or twenties with active or convalescent COVID-19. The CDR3 runs from the conserved cysteine through the conserved F or W. D genes are given only for firm matches. Size is stated for part of the rows, as once, few or many counts, or as a class when the clone is expanded.

clone_size: few
v_call: TRBV19
j_call: TRBJ1-6
d_call: TRBD1
cdr3_length: 15
cdr3_nt: TGTGCCAGTAGTGCCACAGGGGGCTTTGATTCACCCCTCCACTTT
cdr3_aa: CASSATGGFDSPLHF

clone_size: NA
v_call: TRBV7-2
j_call: TRBJ1-5
d_call: NA
cdr3_length: 17
cdr3_nt: TGTGCCAGCAGCTTAGACTCCCTCCCCAATAGCAATCAGCCCCAGCATTTT
cdr3_aa: CASSLDSLPNSNQPQHF

clone_size: NA
v_call: TRBV9
j_call: TRBJ1-5
d_call: TRBD1
cdr3_length: 15
cdr3_nt: TGTGCCAGCAGCGCAAATGCAGGGGGCGCGGAGCCCCAGCATTTT
cdr3_aa: CASSANAGGAEPQHF

clone_size: NA
v_call: TRBV5-6
j_call: TRBJ1-3
d_call: NA
cdr3_length: 15
cdr3_nt: TGTGCCAGCAGCACGGACGGACTGGGTCCGAACACCATATATTTT
cdr3_aa: CASSTDGLGPNTIYF

clone_size: NA
v_call: TRBV5-6
j_call: TRBJ1-6
d_call: TRBD1
cdr3_length: 17
cdr3_nt: TGTGCCAGCAGCTTCGGACAGGGGGTATCCTATAATTCACCCCTCCACTTT
cdr3_aa: CASSFGQGVSYNSPLHF

clone_size: NA
v_call: TRBV24-1
j_call: TRBJ1-2
d_call: TRBD1
cdr3_length: 20
cdr3_nt: TGTGCCACCAGTGATCCCTCGCTAACAGGGGGCGCGTCGACTAACTATGGCTACACCTTC
cdr3_aa: CATSDPSLTGGASTNYGYTF

clone_size: NA
v_call: TRBV28
j_call: TRBJ2-7
d_call: TRBD2
cdr3_length: 16
cdr3_nt: TGTGCCAGCAGTTGGGGGGGGCTAGCGGGATCCTACGAGCAGTACTTC
cdr3_aa: CASSWGGLAGSYEQYF

clone_size: NA
v_call: TRBV9
j_call: TRBJ1-2
d_call: NA
cdr3_length: 14
cdr3_nt: TGTGCCAGCAGCGTTTATCTCGGGAACTATGGCTACACCTTC
cdr3_aa: CASSVYLGNYGYTF

clone_size: NA
v_call: TRBV9
j_call: TRBJ1-2
d_call: NA
cdr3_length: 13
cdr3_nt: TGTGCCAGCAGCGTAGTTGCAGGCTATGGCTACACCTTC
cdr3_aa: CASSVVAGYGYTF

clone_size: NA
v_call: TRBV29-1
j_call: TRBJ2-2
d_call: TRBD2
cdr3_length: 15
cdr3_nt: TGCAGCGTTGAGGGGACTAGCTCGAACACCGGGGAGCTGTTTTTT
cdr3_aa: CSVEGTSSNTGELFF

clone_size: NA
v_call: TRBV7-3
j_call: TRBJ2-3
d_call: TRBD2
cdr3_length: 14
cdr3_nt: TGTGCCAGCAGTAATGGCCTAGCGGGAGATACGCAGTATTTT
cdr3_aa: CASSNGLAGDTQYF

clone_size: NA
v_call: TRBV4-3
j_call: TRBJ2-7
d_call: TRBD2
cdr3_length: 18
cdr3_nt: TGCGCCAGCAGCCTAACGGCTAGCGGGGGGGCTCAGTCCTACGAGCAGTACTTC
cdr3_aa: CASSLTASGGAQSYEQYF

clone_size: NA
v_call: TRBV13
j_call: TRBJ2-2
d_call: TRBD1
cdr3_length: 15
cdr3_nt: TGTGCCAGCAGCCAGGACAGGGTGAACACCGGGGAGCTGTTTTTT
cdr3_aa: CASSQDRVNTGELFF

clone_size: NA
v_call: TRBV7-2
j_call: TRBJ1-1
d_call: TRBD1
cdr3_length: 15
cdr3_nt: TGTGCCAGCAGCCATAGGACAGGGGGAAGTACTGAAGCTTTCTTT
cdr3_aa: CASSHRTGGSTEAFF

clone_size: NA
v_call: TRBV27
j_call: TRBJ1-1
d_call: NA
cdr3_length: 16
cdr3_nt: TGTGCCAGCAGTCCTTACTTCAGGGAAGACTACACTGAAGCTTTCTTT
cdr3_aa: CASSPYFREDYTEAFF

clone_size: NA
v_call: TRBV6-4
j_call: TRBJ2-7
d_call: NA
cdr3_length: 16
cdr3_nt: TGTGCCAGCAGTGACAAAGAGGGAGCAGGGCGGGGGCCGGCGTACTTC
cdr3_aa: CASSDKEGAGRGPAYF

clone_size: NA
v_call: TRBV4-3
j_call: TRBJ2-7
d_call: TRBD2
cdr3_length: 18
cdr3_nt: TGCGCCAGCAGCCAAGAACGCCAGGGACTAGCGGTAATGTACGAGCAGTACTTC
cdr3_aa: CASSQERQGLAVMYEQYF

clone_size: NA
v_call: TRBV5-1
j_call: TRBJ1-1
d_call: NA
cdr3_length: 13
cdr3_nt: TGCGCCAGCAGCCAAACAGGACCGGTCTCAGCTTTCTTT
cdr3_aa: CASSQTGPVSAFF

clone_size: NA
v_call: TRBV4-3
j_call: TRBJ1-1
d_call: NA
cdr3_length: 15
cdr3_nt: TGCGCCAGCAGCCAGGGACTGAGTCCGTCCACTGAAGCTTTCTTT
cdr3_aa: CASSQGLSPSTEAFF

clone_size: NA
v_call: TRBV7-6
j_call: TRBJ2-2
d_call: NA
cdr3_length: 15
cdr3_nt: TGTGCCAGCAATAACCGGGACAAGAACACCGGGGAGCTGTTTTTT
cdr3_aa: CASNNRDKNTGELFF

clone_size: NA
v_call: TRBV9
j_call: TRBJ2-1
d_call: NA
cdr3_length: 12
cdr3_nt: TGTGCCAGCAGCGTAGCTAGTCATGAGCAGTTCTTC
cdr3_aa: CASSVASHEQFF

clone_size: NA
v_call: TRBV6-1
j_call: TRBJ1-1
d_call: NA
cdr3_length: 13
cdr3_nt: TGTGCCAGCAGTCCTCAGGGGAACACTGAAGCTTTCTTT
cdr3_aa: CASSPQGNTEAFF

clone_size: NA
v_call: TRBV5-4
j_call: TRBJ2-6
d_call: TRBD1
cdr3_length: 18
cdr3_nt: TGTGCCAGCAGCTTGGCCGGGACAGGTCTATCTGGGGCCAACGTCCTGACTTTC
cdr3_aa: CASSLAGTGLSGANVLTF

clone_size: NA
v_call: TRBV28
j_call: TRBJ1-5
d_call: NA
cdr3_length: 14
cdr3_nt: TGTGCCAGCAGAGGGGAACATAGCAATCAGCCCCAGCATTTT
cdr3_aa: CASRGEHSNQPQHF

clone_size: few
v_call: TRBV10-3
j_call: TRBJ2-3
d_call: NA
cdr3_length: 15
cdr3_nt: TGTGCCATCAGTGGAGGTAGCGCGGGCACAGATACGCAGTATTTT
cdr3_aa: CAISGGSAGTDTQYF

clone_size: NA
v_call: TRBV2
j_call: TRBJ2-2
d_call: NA
cdr3_length: 12
cdr3_nt: TGTGCCAGCAGCTTGAACACCGGGGAGCTGTTTTTT
cdr3_aa: CASSLNTGELFF

clone_size: NA
v_call: TRBV10-2
j_call: TRBJ1-6
d_call: NA
cdr3_length: 14
cdr3_nt: TGCGCCAGCGCCGGGAACTCCTATAATTCACCCCTCCACTTT
cdr3_aa: CASAGNSYNSPLHF

clone_size: NA
v_call: TRBV6-5
j_call: TRBJ2-1
d_call: TRBD2
cdr3_length: 16
cdr3_nt: TGTGCCAGCAGTTACTCGCCGAGCGGGAGCAAGATTGAGCAGTTCTTC
cdr3_aa: CASSYSPSGSKIEQFF

clone_size: NA
v_call: TRBV7-6
j_call: TRBJ2-3
d_call: TRBD2
cdr3_length: 17
cdr3_nt: TGTGCCAGCAGCCCTTCCGGGGGAGCGGGGACTCCAGATACGCAGTATTTT
cdr3_aa: CASSPSGGAGTPDTQYF

clone_size: NA
v_call: TRBV24-1
j_call: TRBJ2-1
d_call: TRBD2
cdr3_length: 13
cdr3_nt: TGTGCCACCAGTGCCCTGGGGGGGAATGAGCAGTTCTTC
cdr3_aa: CATSALGGNEQFF

clone_size: few
v_call: TRBV12-3/TRBV12-4
j_call: TRBJ1-2
d_call: NA
cdr3_length: 13
cdr3_nt: TGTGCCAGCAGTCCAGGGGTGGTATATGGCTACACCTTC
cdr3_aa: CASSPGVVYGYTF

clone_size: NA
v_call: TRBV28
j_call: TRBJ1-4
d_call: NA
cdr3_length: 16
cdr3_nt: TGTGCCAGCAGTTTATGGAGGGGGACAACTAATGAAAAACTGTTTTTT
cdr3_aa: CASSLWRGTTNEKLFF

clone_size: NA
v_call: TRBV19
j_call: TRBJ2-5
d_call: TRBD1
cdr3_length: 14
cdr3_nt: TGTGCCAGTACCCCGGGACAGGGGGCTGAGACCCAGTACTTC
cdr3_aa: CASTPGQGAETQYF

clone_size: NA
v_call: TRBV11-2
j_call: TRBJ1-4
d_call: NA
cdr3_length: 14
cdr3_nt: TGTGCCAGCACCGACTGGGGAGAAAATGAAAAACTGTTTTTT
cdr3_aa: CASTDWGENEKLFF

clone_size: once
v_call: TRBV7-3
j_call: TRBJ1-2
d_call: TRBD1
cdr3_length: 14
cdr3_nt: TGTGCCAGCAGCCCCCGGGAGGGGGCACATGGCTACACCTTC
cdr3_aa: CASSPREGAHGYTF

clone_size: NA
v_call: TRBV7-2
j_call: TRBJ1-1
d_call: NA
cdr3_length: 13
cdr3_nt: TGTGCCAGCAGCTTGGAGGGGAACACTGAAGCTTTCTTT
cdr3_aa: CASSLEGNTEAFF

clone_size: NA
v_call: TRBV28
j_call: TRBJ1-1
d_call: NA
cdr3_length: 15
cdr3_nt: TGTGCCAGCAGTTTGCCCCGGACAGAGAACACTGAAGCTTTCTTT
cdr3_aa: CASSLPRTENTEAFF

clone_size: few
v_call: TRBV19
j_call: TRBJ1-5
d_call: NA
cdr3_length: 17
cdr3_nt: TGTGCCAGTAGTATAGTTTCTGCGGCCACTAAAGGTCAGCCCCAGCATTTT
cdr3_aa: CASSIVSAATKGQPQHF

clone_size: NA
v_call: TRBV3-1/TRBV3-2
j_call: TRBJ2-7
d_call: NA
cdr3_length: 17
cdr3_nt: TGTGCCAGCAGCCAAGATCATCGGGAGAGCAGGGAGCACGAGCAGTACTTC
cdr3_aa: CASSQDHRESREHEQYF

clone_size: NA
v_call: TRBV9
j_call: TRBJ2-5
d_call: NA
cdr3_length: 17
cdr3_nt: TGTGCCAGCAGCGGGAGGGAGTTCCGCAGGGGGCAAGAGACCCAGTACTTC
cdr3_aa: CASSGREFRRGQETQYF

clone_size: NA
v_call: TRBV4-2
j_call: TRBJ1-6
d_call: NA
cdr3_length: 15
cdr3_nt: TGTGCCAGCAGCCGCGCGGGGACGGGGAATTCACCCCTCCACTTT
cdr3_aa: CASSRAGTGNSPLHF

clone_size: once
v_call: TRBV5-5
j_call: TRBJ2-7
d_call: TRBD2
cdr3_length: 15
cdr3_nt: TGTGCCAGCAGCGAGACTAGCGGGAGGACCTACGAGCAGTACTTC
cdr3_aa: CASSETSGRTYEQYF

clone_size: NA
v_call: TRBV9
j_call: TRBJ1-1
d_call: TRBD1
cdr3_length: 15
cdr3_nt: TGTGCCAGCAGCGTTGCGGACAGGGGGCTCTCTGAAGCTTTCTTT
cdr3_aa: CASSVADRGLSEAFF

clone_size: NA
v_call: TRBV6-2/TRBV6-3
j_call: TRBJ1-1
d_call: TRBD1
cdr3_length: 16
cdr3_nt: TGTGCCAGCAGCCCCGGGACAGGGCGGATGAGGACTGAAGCTTTCTTT
cdr3_aa: CASSPGTGRMRTEAFF

clone_size: NA
v_call: TRBV5-4
j_call: TRBJ2-5
d_call: TRBD2
cdr3_length: 16
cdr3_nt: TGTGCCAGCAGCTTGGCCGACTCGGGGGGGAGGGAGACCCAGTACTTC
cdr3_aa: CASSLADSGGRETQYF

clone_size: NA
v_call: TRBV5-5
j_call: TRBJ2-1
d_call: NA
cdr3_length: 14
cdr3_nt: TGTGCCAGCAGCTTGACAGGCAGCTACAATGAGCAGTTCTTC
cdr3_aa: CASSLTGSYNEQFF

clone_size: NA
v_call: TRBV9
j_call: TRBJ2-7
d_call: TRBD1
cdr3_length: 16
cdr3_nt: TGTGCCAGCAGCGTAGTTGGGACAGGGACCCTCTCCGAGCAGTACTTC
cdr3_aa: CASSVVGTGTLSEQYF

clone_size: NA
v_call: TRBV7-3
j_call: TRBJ2-3
d_call: NA
cdr3_length: 17
cdr3_nt: TGTGCCAGCAGCTTAATGGGTGGTGGGGGGAACGCAGATACGCAGTATTTT
cdr3_aa: CASSLMGGGGNADTQYF

clone_size: NA
v_call: TRBV19
j_call: TRBJ2-2
d_call: TRBD2
cdr3_length: 15
cdr3_nt: TGTGCCAGTAGGGTGGCGGGAGTCAACACCGGGGAGCTGTTTTTT
cdr3_aa: CASRVAGVNTGELFF

clone_size: NA
v_call: TRBV25-1
j_call: TRBJ2-7
d_call: NA
cdr3_length: 13
cdr3_nt: TGTGCCAGCAGTTATACCTTGAGCCACGAGCAGTACTTC
cdr3_aa: CASSYTLSHEQYF

clone_size: NA
v_call: TRBV28
j_call: TRBJ1-2
d_call: TRBD1
cdr3_length: 16
cdr3_nt: TGTGCCAGCATTCTGGGGACAGGTATTCAGGACTATGGCTACACCTTC
cdr3_aa: CASILGTGIQDYGYTF

clone_size: NA
v_call: TRBV6-5
j_call: TRBJ1-5
d_call: NA
cdr3_length: 14
cdr3_nt: TGTGCCAGCAGTACCCTGGCTGATAATCAGCCCCAGCATTTT
cdr3_aa: CASSTLADNQPQHF

clone_size: NA
v_call: TRBV2
j_call: TRBJ1-2
d_call: NA
cdr3_length: 13
cdr3_nt: TGTGCCAACAGGCTGGGGGGGAGCTATGGCTACACCTTC
cdr3_aa: CANRLGGSYGYTF

clone_size: NA
v_call: TRBV6-5
j_call: TRBJ1-5
d_call: NA
cdr3_length: 14
cdr3_nt: TGTGCCAGCAGAGAGAACTACGGGAATCAGCCCCAGCATTTT
cdr3_aa: CASRENYGNQPQHF

clone_size: NA
v_call: TRBV12-3/TRBV12-4
j_call: TRBJ2-7
d_call: NA
cdr3_length: 13
cdr3_nt: TGTGCCAGCAGTTTTTGGCAGGGCTACGAGCAGTACTTC
cdr3_aa: CASSFWQGYEQYF

clone_size: NA
v_call: TRBV11-2
j_call: TRBJ2-1
d_call: NA
cdr3_length: 13
cdr3_nt: TGTGCCAGCAGTTTCCAGGCCTACAATGAGCAGTTCTTC
cdr3_aa: CASSFQAYNEQFF

clone_size: NA
v_call: TRBV4-1
j_call: TRBJ1-5
d_call: NA
cdr3_length: 14
cdr3_nt: TGCGCCAGCAGCCAAGATAGATGGAATCAGCCCCAGCATTTT
cdr3_aa: CASSQDRWNQPQHF